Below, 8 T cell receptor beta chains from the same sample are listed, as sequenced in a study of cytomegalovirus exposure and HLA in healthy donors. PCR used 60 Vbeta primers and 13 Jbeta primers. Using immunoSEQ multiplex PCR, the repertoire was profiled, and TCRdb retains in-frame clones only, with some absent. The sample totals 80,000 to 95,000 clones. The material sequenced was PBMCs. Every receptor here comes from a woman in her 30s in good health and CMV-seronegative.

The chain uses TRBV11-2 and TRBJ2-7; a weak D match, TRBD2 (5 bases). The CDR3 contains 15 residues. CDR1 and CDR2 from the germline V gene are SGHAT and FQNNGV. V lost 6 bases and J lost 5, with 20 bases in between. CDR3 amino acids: CASSPSGLRGNEQYF. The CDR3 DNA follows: TGTGCCAGCAGTCCAAGCGGCCTCCGGGGTAACGAGCAGTACTTC.

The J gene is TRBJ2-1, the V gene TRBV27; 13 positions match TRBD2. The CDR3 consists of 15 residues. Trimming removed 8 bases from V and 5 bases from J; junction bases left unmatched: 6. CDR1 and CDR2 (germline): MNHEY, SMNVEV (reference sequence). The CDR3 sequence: CASSFGTSGNNEQFF. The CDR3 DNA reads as TGTGCCAGCTCGTTCGGGACTAGCGGGAACAATGAGCAGTTCTTC.

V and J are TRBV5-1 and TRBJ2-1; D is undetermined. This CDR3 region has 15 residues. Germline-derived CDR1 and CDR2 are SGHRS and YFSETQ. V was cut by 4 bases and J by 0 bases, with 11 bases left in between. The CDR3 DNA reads TGCGCCAGCAGCCGAGACAAGAGCTCCTACAATGAGCAGTTCTTC. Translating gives CASSRDKSSYNEQFF.

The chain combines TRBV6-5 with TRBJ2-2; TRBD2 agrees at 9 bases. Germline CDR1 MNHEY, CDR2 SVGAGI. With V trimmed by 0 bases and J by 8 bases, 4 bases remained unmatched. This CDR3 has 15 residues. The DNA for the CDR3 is TGTGCCAGCAGTTACTCGATAGCGGGAGAGGGGGAGCTGTTTTTT. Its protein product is CASSYSIAGEGELFF.

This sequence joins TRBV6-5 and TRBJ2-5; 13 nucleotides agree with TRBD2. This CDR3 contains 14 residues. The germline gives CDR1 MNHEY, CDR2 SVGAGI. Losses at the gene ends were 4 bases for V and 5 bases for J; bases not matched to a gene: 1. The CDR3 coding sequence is TGTGCCAGCAGTTTACTAGCGGGAGGGGAGACCCAGTACTTC. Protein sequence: CASSLLAGGETQYF.

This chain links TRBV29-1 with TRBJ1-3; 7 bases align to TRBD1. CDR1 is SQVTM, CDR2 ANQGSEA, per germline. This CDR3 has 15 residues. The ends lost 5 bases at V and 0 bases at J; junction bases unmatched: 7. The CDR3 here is CSVSGQELSGNTIYF. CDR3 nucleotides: TGCAGCGTTTCTGGACAGGAACTCTCTGGAAACACCATATATTTT.

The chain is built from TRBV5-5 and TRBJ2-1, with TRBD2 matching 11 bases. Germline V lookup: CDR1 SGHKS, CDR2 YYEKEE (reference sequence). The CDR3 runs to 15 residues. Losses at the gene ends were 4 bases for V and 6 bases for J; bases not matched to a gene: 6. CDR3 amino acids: CASSPRLAGINEQFF. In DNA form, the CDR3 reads TGTGCCAGCAGCCCACGACTAGCGGGGATCAATGAGCAGTTCTTC.

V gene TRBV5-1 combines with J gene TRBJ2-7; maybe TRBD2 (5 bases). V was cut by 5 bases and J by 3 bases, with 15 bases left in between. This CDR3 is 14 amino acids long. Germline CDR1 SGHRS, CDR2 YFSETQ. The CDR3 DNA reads TGCGCCAGCAGGGAGGCAGAGACTGACTACGAGCAGTACTTC. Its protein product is CASREAETDYEQYF.